This is a list of T cell receptor beta chains from one sample in a study of blood T cell repertoires in COVID-19. Using immunoSEQ multiplex PCR, the repertoire was profiled, and TCRdb retains in-frame clones only, with some absent. The table shows some 190,000 clones, with roughly 81% occurring only once. What was sequenced was peripheral blood. Every receptor here comes from a woman aged 70 to 79 with active or convalescent COVID-19. CDR3s include the opening cysteine and the closing phenylalanine or tryptophan. Each record gives: J gene, clone size, V gene, CDR3 length, D gene, CDR3 protein, CDR3 DNA. A D gene is named only where the DNA matches it firmly. Rows may omit the clone size; those that give it use once, few, many or a size class.

J: TRBJ2-7; size: .; V: TRBV5-1; length: 15; D: TRBD1; CDR3: CASSLGRQGHYEQYF; DNA: TGCGCCAGCAGCTTGGGTCGACAGGGGCACTACGAGCAGTACTTC
J: TRBJ1-5; size: .; V: TRBV4-1; length: 16; D: TRBD1; CDR3: CASSQDWDREEQPQHF; DNA: TGCGCCAGCAGCCAAGATTGGGACAGGGAGGAACAGCCCCAGCATTTT
J: TRBJ2-7; size: .; V: TRBV6-6; length: 13; D: TRBD1; CDR3: CASQDRISYEQYF; DNA: TGTGCCAGCCAGGACAGGATTTCCTACGAGCAGTACTTC
J: TRBJ2-1; size: .; V: TRBV24-1; length: 20; D: TRBD2; CDR3: CATSDQGGTSGKRGYNEQFF; DNA: TGTGCCACCAGTGATCAGGGGGGGACTAGCGGGAAAAGGGGTTACAATGAGCAGTTCTTC
J: TRBJ2-3; size: .; V: TRBV19; length: 15; D: .; CDR3: CASSRAGKGTDTQYF; DNA: TGTGCCAGTAGCCGGGCGGGTAAGGGCACAGATACGCAGTATTTT
J: TRBJ2-7; size: .; V: TRBV29-1; length: 11; D: .; CDR3: CSVDVDYEQYF; DNA: TGCAGCGTTGACGTAGATTACGAGCAGTACTTC
J: TRBJ2-5; size: .; V: TRBV3-1/TRBV3-2; length: 14; D: .; CDR3: CASSQDSGRETQYF; DNA: TGTGCCAGCAGCCAAGATAGCGGTCGAGAGACCCAGTACTTC
J: TRBJ2-7; size: .; V: TRBV28; length: 15; D: .; CDR3: CASSPRGESSYEQYF; DNA: TGTGCCAGCAGTCCTAGAGGCGAAAGCTCCTACGAGCAGTACTTC
J: TRBJ2-1; size: once; V: TRBV3-1/TRBV3-2; length: 16; D: .; CDR3: CASSQDRAGSYNEQFF; DNA: TGTGCCAGCAGCCAAGATCGGGCGGGGAGCTACAATGAGCAGTTCTTC
J: TRBJ2-1; size: once; V: TRBV19; length: 15; D: TRBD2; CDR3: CASSLAGTGSNEQFF; DNA: TGTGCCAGTAGTTTAGCGGGAACAGGGAGCAATGAGCAGTTCTTC
J: TRBJ1-3; size: .; V: TRBV4-2; length: 15; D: .; CDR3: CASSQVGGDGNTIYF; DNA: TGTGCCAGCAGCCAAGTCGGAGGCGACGGAAACACCATATATTTT
J: TRBJ2-5; size: .; V: TRBV18; length: 15; D: .; CDR3: CASSPPGRLEETQYF; DNA: TGTGCCAGCTCACCGCCCGGTCGCCTAGAAGAGACCCAGTACTTC
J: TRBJ1-1; size: many; V: TRBV11-2; length: 13; D: TRBD1; CDR3: CASSITTGSEAFF; DNA: TGTGCCAGCAGCATAACGACAGGGTCTGAAGCTTTCTTT
J: TRBJ1-3; size: once; V: TRBV6-5; length: 14; D: TRBD1; CDR3: CASSRGESGNTIYF; DNA: TGTGCCAGCAGCAGGGGGGAATCTGGAAACACCATATATTTT
J: TRBJ2-1; size: .; V: TRBV6-6; length: 12; D: TRBD1; CDR3: CASYDRGNEQFF; DNA: TGTGCCAGCTATGACAGGGGCAATGAGCAGTTCTTC
J: TRBJ2-1; size: .; V: TRBV6-5; length: 14; D: TRBD2; CDR3: CASSYGTSINEQFF; DNA: TGTGCCAGCAGTTACGGGACTAGCATCAATGAGCAGTTCTTC
J: TRBJ2-5; size: once; V: TRBV27; length: 17; D: TRBD2; CDR3: CASSLSGTSGSSETQYF; DNA: TGTGCCAGCAGTTTATCGGGGACTAGCGGGAGTTCAGAGACCCAGTACTTC
J: TRBJ2-3; size: .; V: TRBV11-2; length: 18; D: TRBD2; CDR3: CASSLESSGKVYADTQYF; DNA: TGTGCCAGCAGCCTGGAGTCTAGCGGGAAGGTTTACGCAGATACGCAGTATTTT
J: TRBJ2-3; size: .; V: TRBV7-9; length: 15; D: .; CDR3: CASSLGSLGGDTQYF; DNA: TGTGCCAGCAGCTTAGGGTCTCTAGGTGGAGATACGCAGTATTTT
J: TRBJ2-1; size: .; V: TRBV29-1; length: 15; D: TRBD2; CDR3: CSVPVAGVQALEQFF; DNA: TGCAGCGTGCCCGTAGCGGGAGTACAGGCCCTTGAGCAGTTCTTC
J: TRBJ1-6; size: .; V: TRBV29-1; length: 8; D: .; CDR3: CSAGPLHF; DNA: TGCAGCGCCGGGCCCCTCCACTTT
J: TRBJ2-5; size: .; V: TRBV13; length: 15; D: .; CDR3: CASSLDKGGTRTQYF; DNA: TGTGCCAGCAGCTTAGACAAGGGCGGGACTCGGACCCAGTACTTC
J: TRBJ2-7; size: .; V: TRBV27; length: 13; D: .; CDR3: CASSLAGPYEQYF; DNA: TGTGCCAGCAGTTTAGCAGGGCCCTACGAGCAGTACTTC
J: TRBJ2-7; size: .; V: TRBV7-9; length: 15; D: TRBD1; CDR3: CASSSLRDRIYEQYF; DNA: TGTGCCAGCAGCTCTCTCCGGGACAGGATCTACGAGCAGTACTTC
J: TRBJ1-1; size: once; V: TRBV28; length: 14; D: .; CDR3: CASSLLIGGSAAFF; DNA: TGTGCCAGCAGTTTATTAATCGGGGGGTCGGCGGCTTTCTTT
J: TRBJ1-1; size: .; V: TRBV5-4; length: 15; D: .; CDR3: CASSLAGGGNTEAFF; DNA: TGTGCCAGCAGCTTGGCGGGCGGGGGGAACACTGAAGCTTTCTTT
J: TRBJ2-3; size: .; V: TRBV27; length: 17; D: .; CDR3: CASSLDANGITTDTQYF; DNA: TGTGCCAGCAGTTTAGACGCTAACGGGATTACCACAGATACGCAGTATTTT
J: TRBJ2-7; size: .; V: TRBV4-1; length: 16; D: TRBD1; CDR3: CASSPLRQGPTYEQYF; DNA: TGCGCCAGCAGCCCTCTCCGACAGGGCCCCACCTACGAGCAGTACTTC
J: TRBJ1-1; size: .; V: TRBV18; length: 17; D: TRBD1; CDR3: CASSPRNGQGVNTEAFF; DNA: TGTGCCAGCTCACCTCGAAACGGACAGGGGGTGAACACTGAAGCTTTCTTT
J: TRBJ2-1; size: .; V: TRBV9; length: 16; D: .; CDR3: CASSVGAGNPHNEQFF; DNA: TGTGCCAGCAGCGTAGGGGCCGGGAATCCACACAATGAGCAGTTCTTC
J: TRBJ2-5; size: .; V: TRBV29-1; length: 13; D: .; CDR3: CSVVSGRVGAQYF; DNA: TGCAGCGTTGTTTCGGGCCGGGTCGGGGCCCAGTACTTC
J: TRBJ2-1; size: .; V: TRBV6-1; length: 15; D: TRBD2; CDR3: CASSELASGTVAQFF; DNA: TGTGCCAGCAGTGAATTAGCTAGCGGGACGGTCGCGCAGTTCTTC
J: TRBJ1-4; size: .; V: TRBV6-6; length: 16; D: .; CDR3: CASTTGGVAANEKLFF; DNA: TGTGCCAGCACTACGGGGGGGGTTGCGGCTAATGAAAAACTGTTTTTT
J: TRBJ2-2; size: .; V: TRBV11-3; length: 17; D: .; CDR3: CASSPRGGGSYTGELFF; DNA: TGTGCCAGCAGTCCCCGAGGGGGGGGCTCGTATACCGGGGAGCTGTTTTTT
J: TRBJ2-5; size: once; V: TRBV27; length: 13; D: .; CDR3: CASRTDSEETQYF; DNA: TGTGCCAGCAGAACCGACAGCGAGGAGACCCAGTACTTC
J: TRBJ2-4; size: .; V: TRBV7-4; length: 18; D: TRBD2; CDR3: CASSFGGGPFLAKNIQYF; DNA: TGTGCCAGCAGCTTCGGGGGAGGGCCGTTTCTAGCCAAAAACATTCAGTACTTC
J: TRBJ1-2; size: .; V: TRBV19; length: 13; D: TRBD1; CDR3: CASRGQGAGGYTF; DNA: TGTGCCAGTAGAGGACAGGGGGCTGGAGGCTACACCTTC
J: TRBJ1-4; size: .; V: TRBV6-2/TRBV6-3; length: 15; D: TRBD1; CDR3: CASSYPRDRDKKLFF; DNA: TGTGCCAGCAGTTACCCGAGGGACAGGGATAAAAAACTGTTTTTT
J: TRBJ1-3; size: few; V: TRBV2; length: 13; D: .; CDR3: CASTRVSGNTIYF; DNA: TGTGCCAGCACCAGGGTATCTGGAAACACCATATATTTT
J: TRBJ2-1; size: once; V: TRBV9; length: 16; D: .; CDR3: CASSVQPQGSYNEQFF; DNA: TGTGCCAGCAGCGTTCAGCCCCAGGGCAGCTACAATGAGCAGTTCTTC
J: TRBJ2-7; size: .; V: TRBV11-2; length: 16; D: TRBD2; CDR3: CASSRTSGRPLYEQYF; DNA: TGTGCCAGCAGCCGGACTAGCGGGAGGCCCCTTTACGAGCAGTACTTC
J: TRBJ2-2; size: .; V: TRBV5-1; length: 14; D: TRBD1; CDR3: CASRRTGGDGELFF; DNA: TGCGCCAGCAGGAGGACAGGGGGTGACGGGGAGCTGTTTTTT
J: TRBJ2-7; size: .; V: TRBV6-2/TRBV6-3; length: 15; D: TRBD2; CDR3: CASSYSSGSSYEQYF; DNA: TGTGCCAGCAGTTACTCGAGCGGGAGCTCCTACGAGCAGTACTTC
J: TRBJ2-1; size: few; V: TRBV9; length: 16; D: TRBD2; CDR3: CASSVPASGKGDEQFF; DNA: TGTGCCAGCAGCGTACCGGCTAGCGGGAAGGGTGATGAGCAGTTCTTC
J: TRBJ2-7; size: .; V: TRBV15; length: 16; D: TRBD1; CDR3: CATSRITGTGQVEQYF; DNA: TGTGCCACCAGCAGAATTACCGGGACAGGGCAGGTCGAGCAGTACTTC
J: TRBJ1-4; size: .; V: TRBV10-3; length: 13; D: .; CDR3: CAISGGLEEKLFF; DNA: TGTGCCATCAGTGGAGGGTTGGAGGAAAAACTGTTTTTT
J: TRBJ1-6; size: .; V: TRBV6-5; length: 13; D: .; CDR3: CASSYDSNSPLHF; DNA: TGTGCCAGCAGTTACGACAGTAATTCACCCCTCCACTTT
J: TRBJ2-7; size: .; V: TRBV10-3; length: 14; D: .; CDR3: CAISGMAGRYEQYF; DNA: TGTGCCATCAGTGGAATGGCAGGGAGGTACGAGCAGTACTTC
J: TRBJ1-2; size: .; V: TRBV30; length: 13; D: .; CDR3: CAWNRGLSYGYTF; DNA: TGTGCCTGGAACCGGGGACTAAGCTATGGCTACACCTTC
J: TRBJ2-1; size: .; V: TRBV6-1; length: 16; D: TRBD1; CDR3: CASSELGRGRINEQFF; DNA: TGTGCCAGCAGTGAATTGGGCAGGGGGCGCATCAATGAGCAGTTCTTC
J: TRBJ2-2; size: .; V: TRBV5-1; length: 17; D: TRBD2; CDR3: CASSPGLAGGNAGELFF; DNA: TGCGCCAGCAGCCCGGGACTAGCGGGAGGTAATGCCGGGGAGCTGTTTTTT
J: TRBJ2-2; size: once; V: TRBV5-6; length: 15; D: TRBD1; CDR3: CASSLRQGNTGELFF; DNA: TGTGCCAGCAGCCTTAGACAGGGGAACACCGGGGAGCTGTTTTTT
J: TRBJ2-1; size: .; V: TRBV9; length: 14; D: TRBD2; CDR3: CASSAGLASNEQFF; DNA: TGTGCCAGCAGCGCAGGACTAGCTTCCAATGAGCAGTTCTTC
J: TRBJ2-1; size: .; V: TRBV2; length: 14; D: .; CDR3: CASREGANHNEQFF; DNA: TGTGCCAGCCGTGAGGGAGCGAACCACAATGAGCAGTTCTTC
J: TRBJ2-3; size: .; V: TRBV11-2; length: 15; D: .; CDR3: CASSLSWSVPDTQYF; DNA: TGTGCCAGCAGCTTAAGTTGGTCGGTCCCAGATACGCAGTATTTT